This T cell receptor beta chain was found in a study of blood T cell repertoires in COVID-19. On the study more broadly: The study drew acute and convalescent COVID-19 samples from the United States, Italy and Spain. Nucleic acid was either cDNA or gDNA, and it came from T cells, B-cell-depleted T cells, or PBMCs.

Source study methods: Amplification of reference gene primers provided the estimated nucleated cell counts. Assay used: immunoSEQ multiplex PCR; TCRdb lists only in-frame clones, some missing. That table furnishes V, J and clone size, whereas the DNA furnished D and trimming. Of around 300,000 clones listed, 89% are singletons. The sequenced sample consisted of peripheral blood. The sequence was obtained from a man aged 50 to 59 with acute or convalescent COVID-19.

The CDR3 DNA is TGTGCCAGTAGTATCGGGGGAACGGACGAGCAGTACTTC. It specifies CASSIGGTDEQYF. This rearrangement joins TRBV19 to TRBJ2-7; TRBD2 might be the D (6 bases). The CDR3 extends over 13 amino acids. The ends were cut back, 3 bases at V and 5 bases at J, with 11 bases in the middle. Germline CDR1 and CDR2: LNHDA and SQIVND (reference sequence).